This is a list of T cell receptor beta chains from one sample in a study of glioma-infiltrating T cells after dendritic cell vaccination. Only in-frame clones appear in the TCRdb table, and some are missing; sequencing was by immunoSEQ multiplex PCR. In the table there are 60,000 to 70,000 clones, approximately 78% of which are singletons. The sequencing here drew on blood, taken before dendritic cell vaccination. The receptor set was obtained from a human donor with glioblastoma. Each CDR3 is given with its conserved first and last residue. The D gene is left open where the match is weak. Only some rows state a clone size, as once, few, many or a class for expanded clones.

TRBJ2-7,TRBD2,NA,TRBV30,CAWSVGSGVILGEQYF,TGTGCCTGGAGTGTAGGTAGCGGGGTAATTTTGGGCGAGCAGTACTTC
TRBJ1-1,NA,NA,TRBV9,CAGRGTEAFF,TGTGCTGGCAGGGGCACTGAAGCTTTCTTT
TRBJ2-2,NA,NA,TRBV4-1,CASSRGSNTGELFF,TGCGCCAGCAGCCGGGGCAGCAACACCGGGGAGCTGTTTTTT
TRBJ2-3,NA,NA,TRBV30,CAWSGRGADTQYF,TGTGCCTGGAGTGGGAGGGGCGCTGATACGCAGTATTTT
TRBJ2-7,NA,NA,TRBV30,CAWISDYEQYF,TGTGCCTGGATTAGCGACTACGAGCAGTACTTC
TRBJ2-3,TRBD1,NA,TRBV6-1,CASSDRGLDTQYF,TGTGCCAGCAGCGACAGGGGGCTGGATACGCAGTATTTT
TRBJ1-6,NA,NA,TRBV4-1,CASSQTGDNSPLHF,TGCGCCAGCAGCCAAACAGGAGATAATTCACCCCTCCACTTT
TRBJ2-7,TRBD2,NA,TRBV5-4,CASSPGASGGSYEQYF,TGTGCCAGCAGCCCCGGGGCTAGCGGGGGCTCCTACGAGCAGTACTTC
TRBJ2-7,TRBD1,NA,TRBV7-8,CASSSPGQGAYEQYF,TGTGCCAGCAGCTCTCCGGGACAGGGGGCTTACGAGCAGTACTTC
TRBJ1-1,TRBD1,NA,TRBV5-1,CASSWDRGNTEAFF,TGCGCCAGCAGCTGGGACAGGGGAAACACTGAAGCTTTCTTT
TRBJ1-2,NA,few,TRBV10-3,CAIIGHQSNYGYTF,TGTGCCATCATTGGACACCAATCTAACTATGGCTACACCTTC
TRBJ1-1,NA,NA,TRBV5-5,CASSWTVNTEAFF,TGTGCCAGCAGCTGGACAGTGAACACTGAAGCTTTCTTT
TRBJ2-2,TRBD1,NA,TRBV19,CASSIGSGQENANTGELFF,TGTGCCAGTAGTATCGGGTCGGGACAGGAGAATGCGAACACCGGGGAGCTGTTTTTT
TRBJ2-3,TRBD2,NA,TRBV4-2,CASSHILAGGSGDTQYF,TGTGCCAGCAGCCACATACTAGCGGGGGGATCCGGAGATACGCAGTATTTT
TRBJ2-5,NA,NA,TRBV18,CASSPSGTPRGETQYF,TGTGCCAGCTCACCTTCCGGGACTCCCCGGGGAGAGACCCAGTACTTC
TRBJ1-2,TRBD1,once,TRBV10-3,CAITGGAGYGYTF,TGTGCCATCACAGGGGGCGCTGGCTATGGCTACACCTTC
TRBJ1-2,NA,NA,TRBV28,CAIPGEGDYGYTF,TGTGCCATTCCAGGGGAGGGTGACTATGGCTACACCTTC
TRBJ2-5,TRBD1,NA,TRBV5-1,CASSLGGGQGQETQYF,TGCGCCAGCAGCTTGGGGGGGGGACAGGGTCAAGAGACCCAGTACTTC
TRBJ1-6,NA,NA,TRBV4-1,CASSQAPPAGNSPLHF,TGCGCCAGCAGCCAAGCCCCCCCGGCGGGTAATTCACCCCTCCACTTT
TRBJ2-1,NA,once,TRBV19,CASSIDIAGYSYNEQFF,TGTGCCAGTAGTATAGATATCGCCGGGTACTCCTACAATGAGCAGTTCTTC
TRBJ1-6,NA,NA,TRBV28,CASSPKSLRISPLHF,TGTGCCAGCAGTCCGAAGTCCCTGCGCATTTCACCCCTCCACTTT
TRBJ2-3,TRBD2,NA,TRBV11-2,CASSFPERLAGVTDTQYF,TGTGCCAGCAGTTTCCCAGAGAGACTAGCGGGGGTAACAGATACGCAGTATTTT
TRBJ2-2,NA,NA,TRBV7-8,CASSGQTQRGTGELFF,TGTGCCAGCAGCGGTCAGACCCAGAGGGGGACCGGGGAGCTGTTTTTT
TRBJ2-7,TRBD2,NA,TRBV28,CASSPLRGAGGLSYEQYF,TGTGCCAGCAGTCCCCTGCGGGGAGCGGGGGGCCTCTCCTACGAGCAGTACTTC
TRBJ2-2,NA,NA,TRBV7-7,CASSLRGTGELFF,TGTGCTAGCAGCTTAAGGGGCACCGGGGAGCTGTTTTTT
TRBJ2-2,NA,NA,TRBV28,CASSFLDGGADTGELFF,TGTGCCAGCAGTTTCTTAGATGGCGGGGCTGACACCGGGGAGCTGTTTTTT
TRBJ2-7,NA,NA,TRBV6-1,CASSHSQDAYEQYF,TGTGCCAGCAGCCACTCACAGGATGCATACGAGCAGTACTTC
TRBJ2-7,NA,NA,TRBV20-1,CSARENYEQYF,TGCAGTGCTCGGGAGAACTACGAGCAGTACTTC
TRBJ2-7,TRBD1,few,TRBV5-4,CASSQDRASSYEQYF,TGTGCCAGCAGCCAAGACAGGGCTAGCTCCTACGAGCAGTACTTC
TRBJ1-1,NA,NA,TRBV10-2,CASSDGDFMNTEAFF,TGCGCCAGCAGTGATGGAGACTTTATGAACACTGAAGCTTTCTTT
TRBJ2-1,NA,NA,TRBV19,CASRLGGAVEQFF,TGTGCCAGTAGGTTGGGGGGGGCGGTTGAGCAGTTCTTC
TRBJ2-3,TRBD1,NA,TRBV6-1,CASSEGGRGWRRTDTQYF,TGTGCCAGCAGTGAAGGGGGCAGGGGGTGGAGACGCACAGATACGCAGTATTTT
TRBJ2-3,TRBD2,NA,TRBV6-4,CASSDQVGAGGPLVDTQYF,TGTGCCAGCAGTGACCAGGTGGGAGCGGGGGGGCCGCTTGTAGATACGCAGTATTTT
TRBJ2-1,TRBD2,NA,TRBV18,CASSPRQRGIYNEQFF,TGTGCCAGCTCACCACGACAGCGGGGGATCTACAATGAGCAGTTCTTC
TRBJ2-5,NA,NA,TRBV27,CASSLQETQYF,TGTGCCAGCAGTCTCCAAGAGACCCAGTACTTC
TRBJ2-7,TRBD1,once,TRBV28,CASNRQGSYEQYF,TGTGCCAGCAACCGACAGGGATCCTACGAGCAGTACTTC
TRBJ2-7,TRBD2,NA,TRBV11-2,CASSTIRTSRLYEQYF,TGTGCCAGCAGCACCATACGGACTAGCAGACTCTACGAGCAGTACTTC
TRBJ2-7,TRBD1,NA,TRBV29-1,CSVVLRGRNEQYF,TGCAGCGTTGTACTCAGGGGGCGGAACGAGCAGTACTTC
TRBJ2-5,TRBD1,NA,TRBV6-1,CASSEAPGQGQETQYF,TGTGCCAGCAGTGAAGCCCCGGGACAGGGGCAAGAGACCCAGTACTTC
TRBJ2-1,NA,NA,TRBV28,CASSLSQGTNEQFF,TGTGCCAGCAGTTTGAGCCAGGGGACCAATGAGCAGTTCTTC
TRBJ1-6,NA,NA,TRBV28,CASTPGSKNSPLHF,TGTGCCAGCACCCCGGGGAGTAAGAATTCACCCCTCCACTTT
TRBJ2-7,TRBD2,NA,TRBV6-7,CASSFLTKRGISYEQYF,TGTGCCAGCAGTTTCCTCACTAAGCGGGGGATCTCCTACGAGCAGTACTTC
TRBJ2-5,TRBD1,NA,TRBV5-1,CASSLEGTGLAEETQYF,TGCGCCAGCAGCTTGGAGGGGACAGGTTTGGCAGAAGAGACCCAGTACTTC
TRBJ1-2,NA,NA,TRBV5-1,CASSTPGGVWGYTF,TGCGCCAGCAGCACCCCGGGGGGGGTTTGGGGCTACACCTTC
TRBJ2-7,NA,NA,TRBV5-4,CASSTGSLVGEQYF,TGTGCCAGCAGCACGGGGTCCCTAGTCGGGGAGCAGTACTTC
TRBJ2-4,TRBD2,NA,TRBV5-8,CASNLSGGLAKNIQYF,TGTGCCAGCAACCTCTCGGGAGGACTAGCCAAAAACATTCAGTACTTC
TRBJ2-7,NA,NA,TRBV4-2,CASSQVAVSPYEQYF,TGTGCCAGCAGCCAAGTTGCGGTGAGCCCCTACGAGCAGTACTTC
TRBJ1-1,NA,NA,TRBV19,CASSISAGSGTEAFF,TGTGCCAGTAGTATCTCTGCGGGATCCGGCACTGAAGCTTTCTTT
TRBJ1-3,NA,NA,TRBV5-4,CASSLGTVGGNTIYF,TGTGCCAGCAGCTTGGGGACAGTGGGCGGAAACACCATATATTTT
TRBJ1-6,NA,NA,TRBV4-1,CASSQVPPGGRNSPLHF,TGCGCCAGCAGCCAAGTCCCCCCGGGGGGCCGGAATTCACCCCTCCACTTT
TRBJ2-3,NA,once,TRBV9,CASSVRWGGADTQYF,TGTGCCAGCAGCGTGAGATGGGGGGGCGCAGATACGCAGTATTTT
TRBJ2-1,TRBD1,few,TRBV6-1,CASSSGTALRNEQFF,TGTGCCAGCAGCTCGGGGACAGCTTTGCGGAATGAGCAGTTCTTC
TRBJ2-5,TRBD2,NA,TRBV6-1,CASSAGLDQETQYF,TGTGCCAGCAGTGCTGGACTAGACCAAGAGACCCAGTACTTC
TRBJ1-5,NA,NA,TRBV4-1,CASSPGGGRNQPQHF,TGCGCCAGCAGCCCGGGGGGGGGCCGCAATCAGCCCCAGCATTTT
TRBJ1-3,TRBD1,few,TRBV7-2,CASSLLDRGFGNTIYF,TGTGCCAGCAGCTTACTGGACAGGGGTTTCGGAAACACCATATATTTT